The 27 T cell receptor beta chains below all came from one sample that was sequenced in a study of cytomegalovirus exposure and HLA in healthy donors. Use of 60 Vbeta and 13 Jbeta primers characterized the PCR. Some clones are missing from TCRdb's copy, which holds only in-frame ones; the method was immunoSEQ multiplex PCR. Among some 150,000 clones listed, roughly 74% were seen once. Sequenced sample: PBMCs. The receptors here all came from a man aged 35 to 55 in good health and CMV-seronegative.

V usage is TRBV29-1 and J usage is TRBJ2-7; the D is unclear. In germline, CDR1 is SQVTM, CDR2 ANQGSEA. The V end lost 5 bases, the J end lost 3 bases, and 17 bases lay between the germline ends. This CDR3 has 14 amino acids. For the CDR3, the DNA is TGCAGCGTTTTTGGTTCTCCAGAAAACTACGAGCAGTACTTC. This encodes CSVFGSPENYEQYF.

CDR3 nucleotide sequence: TGTGCCAGCAGCTGGCGACTAGCGGGGGACACAGATACGCAGTATTTT. It specifies CASSWRLAGDTDTQYF. The V gene is TRBV11-1, the J gene TRBJ2-3, with 12 bases identical to TRBD2. Germline V gene lookup returns CDR1 SGHAT and CDR2 FQDESV (reference sequence). This CDR3 spans 16 amino acids. J was trimmed by 2 bases and V by 4 bases; bases with no gene match: 4.

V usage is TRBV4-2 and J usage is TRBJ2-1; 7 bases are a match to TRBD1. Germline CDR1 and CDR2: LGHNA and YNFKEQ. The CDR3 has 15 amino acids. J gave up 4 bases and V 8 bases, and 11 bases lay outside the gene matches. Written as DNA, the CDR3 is TGTGCCAGCGCTCCCGACAGGGCCGCTTACAATGAGCAGTTCTTC. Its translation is CASAPDRAAYNEQFF.

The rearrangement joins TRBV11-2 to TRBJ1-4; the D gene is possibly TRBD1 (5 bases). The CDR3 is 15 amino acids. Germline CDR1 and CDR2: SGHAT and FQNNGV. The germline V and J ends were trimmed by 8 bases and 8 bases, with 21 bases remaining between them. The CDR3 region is CASGKRGGQGEKLFF. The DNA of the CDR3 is TGTGCCAGCGGAAAGCGGGGCGGCCAAGGGGAAAAACTGTTTTTT.

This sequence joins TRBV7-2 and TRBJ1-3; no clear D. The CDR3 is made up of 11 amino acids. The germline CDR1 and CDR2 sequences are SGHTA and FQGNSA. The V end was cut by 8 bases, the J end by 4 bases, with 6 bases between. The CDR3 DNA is TGTGCCAGCGAACAGGGAAACACCATATATTTT. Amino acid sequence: CASEQGNTIYF.

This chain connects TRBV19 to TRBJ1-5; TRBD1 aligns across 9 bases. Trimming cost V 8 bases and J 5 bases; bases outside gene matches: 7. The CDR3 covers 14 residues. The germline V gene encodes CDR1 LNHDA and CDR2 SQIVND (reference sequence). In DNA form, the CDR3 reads TGTGCCAGTTCCGGGACAGGGACGCATCAGCCCCAGCATTTT. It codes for CASSGTGTHQPQHF.

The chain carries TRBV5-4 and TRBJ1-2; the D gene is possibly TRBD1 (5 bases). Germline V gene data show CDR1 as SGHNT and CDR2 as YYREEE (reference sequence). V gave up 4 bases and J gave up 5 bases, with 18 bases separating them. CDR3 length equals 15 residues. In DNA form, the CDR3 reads TGTGCCAGCAGCCCATACCCCGACAGCCCTTATGGCTACACCTTC. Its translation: CASSPYPDSPYGYTF.

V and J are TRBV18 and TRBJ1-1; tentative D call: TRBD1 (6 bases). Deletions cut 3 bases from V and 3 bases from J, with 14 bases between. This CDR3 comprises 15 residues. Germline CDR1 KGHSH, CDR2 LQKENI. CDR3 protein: CASSPDRPQYTEAFF. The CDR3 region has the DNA TGTGCCAGCTCACCCGACAGGCCTCAATACACTGAAGCTTTCTTT. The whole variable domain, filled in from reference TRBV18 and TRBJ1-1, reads NAGVMQNPRHLVRRRGQEARLRCSPMKGHSHVYWYRQLPEEGLKFMVYLQKENIIDESGMPKERFSAEFPKEGPSILRIQQVVRGDSAAYFCASSPDRPQYTEAFFGQGTRLTVV.

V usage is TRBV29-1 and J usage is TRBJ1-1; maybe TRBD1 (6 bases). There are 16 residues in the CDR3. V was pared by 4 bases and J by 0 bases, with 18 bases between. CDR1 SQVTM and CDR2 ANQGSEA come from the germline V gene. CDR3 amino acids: CSVVSLSTGLNTEAFF. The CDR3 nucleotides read TGCAGCGTTGTAAGTTTGTCGACAGGCCTGAACACTGAAGCTTTCTTT.

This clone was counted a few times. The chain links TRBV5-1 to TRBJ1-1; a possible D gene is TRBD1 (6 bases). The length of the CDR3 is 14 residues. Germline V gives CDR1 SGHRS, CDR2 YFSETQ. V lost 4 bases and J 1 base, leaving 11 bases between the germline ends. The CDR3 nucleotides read TGCGCCAGCAGCCCAGGGGCGGAGAACACTGAAGCTTTCTTT. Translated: CASSPGAENTEAFF.

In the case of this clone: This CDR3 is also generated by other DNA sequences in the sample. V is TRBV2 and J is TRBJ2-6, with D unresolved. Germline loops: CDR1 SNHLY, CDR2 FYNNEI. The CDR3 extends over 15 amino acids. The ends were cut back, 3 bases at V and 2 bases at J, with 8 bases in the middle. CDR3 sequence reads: CASSDLLPGANVLTF. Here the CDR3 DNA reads TGTGCCAGCAGTGACCTACTCCCTGGGGCCAACGTCCTGACTTTC.

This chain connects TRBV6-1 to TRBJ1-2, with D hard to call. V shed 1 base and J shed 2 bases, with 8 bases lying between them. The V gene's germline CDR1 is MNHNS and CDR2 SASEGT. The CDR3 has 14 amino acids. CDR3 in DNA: TGTGCCAGCAGTGAAGTTGGAGGGAACTATGGCTACACCTTC. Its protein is CASSEVGGNYGYTF.

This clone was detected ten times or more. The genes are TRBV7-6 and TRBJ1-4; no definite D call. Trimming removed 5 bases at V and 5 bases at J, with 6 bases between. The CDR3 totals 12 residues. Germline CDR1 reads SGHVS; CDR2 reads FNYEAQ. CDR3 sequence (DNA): TGTGCCAGCAGCCCTCTCAATGAAAAACTGTTTTTT. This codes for CASSPLNEKLFF.

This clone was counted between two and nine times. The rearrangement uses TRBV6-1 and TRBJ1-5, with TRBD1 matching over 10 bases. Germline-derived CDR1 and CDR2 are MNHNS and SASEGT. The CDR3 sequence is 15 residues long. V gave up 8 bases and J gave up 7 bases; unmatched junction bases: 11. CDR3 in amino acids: CASLDPGTGDQPQHF. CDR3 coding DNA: TGTGCCAGCCTCGACCCCGGGACAGGGGACCAGCCCCAGCATTTT.

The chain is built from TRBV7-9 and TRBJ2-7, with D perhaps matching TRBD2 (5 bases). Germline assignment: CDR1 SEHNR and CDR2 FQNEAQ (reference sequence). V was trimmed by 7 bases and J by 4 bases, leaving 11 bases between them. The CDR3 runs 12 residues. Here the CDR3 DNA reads TGTGCCAGCATTGGTGGCGGGTACGAGCAGTACTTC. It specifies CASIGGGYEQYF.

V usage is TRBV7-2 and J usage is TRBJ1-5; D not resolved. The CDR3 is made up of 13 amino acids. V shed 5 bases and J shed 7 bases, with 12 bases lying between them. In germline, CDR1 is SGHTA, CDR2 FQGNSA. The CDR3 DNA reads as TGTGCCAGCAGCAAGCGGGTGGAACAGCCCCAGCATTTT. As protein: CASSKRVEQPQHF.

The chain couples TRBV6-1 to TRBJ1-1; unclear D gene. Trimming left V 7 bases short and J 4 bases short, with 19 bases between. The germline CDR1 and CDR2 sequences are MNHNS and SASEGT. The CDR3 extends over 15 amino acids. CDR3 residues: CASTKHPGRGTEAFF. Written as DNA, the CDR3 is TGTGCCAGCACAAAACATCCCGGACGGGGCACTGAAGCTTTCTTT.

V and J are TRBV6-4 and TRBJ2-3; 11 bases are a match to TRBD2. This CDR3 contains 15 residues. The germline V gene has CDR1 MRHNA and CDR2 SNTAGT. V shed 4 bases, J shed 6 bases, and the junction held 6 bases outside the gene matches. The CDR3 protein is CASSVHSGGADTQYF. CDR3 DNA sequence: TGTGCCAGCAGTGTCCATAGCGGGGGGGCGGATACGCAGTATTTT.

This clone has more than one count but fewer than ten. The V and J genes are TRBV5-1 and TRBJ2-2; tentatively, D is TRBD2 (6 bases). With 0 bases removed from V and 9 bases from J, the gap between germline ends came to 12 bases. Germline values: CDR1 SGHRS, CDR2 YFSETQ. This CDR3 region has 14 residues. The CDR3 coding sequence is TGCGCCAGCAGCTTGGATGGGACTGACAGGGAGCTGTTTTTT. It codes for CASSLDGTDRELFF.

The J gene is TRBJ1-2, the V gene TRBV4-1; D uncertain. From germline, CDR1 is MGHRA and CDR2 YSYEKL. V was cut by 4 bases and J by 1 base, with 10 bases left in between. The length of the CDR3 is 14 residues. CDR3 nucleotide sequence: TGCGCCAGCAGCCCAAGCCTTTATAACTATGGCTACACCTTC. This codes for CASSPSLYNYGYTF.

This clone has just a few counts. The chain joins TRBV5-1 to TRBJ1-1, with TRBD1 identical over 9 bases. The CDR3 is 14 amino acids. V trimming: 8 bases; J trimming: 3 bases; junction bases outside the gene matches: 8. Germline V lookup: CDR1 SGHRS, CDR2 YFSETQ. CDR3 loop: CASHRGLVDTEAFF. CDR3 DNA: TGCGCCAGTCACAGGGGGCTGGTTGACACTGAAGCTTTCTTT.

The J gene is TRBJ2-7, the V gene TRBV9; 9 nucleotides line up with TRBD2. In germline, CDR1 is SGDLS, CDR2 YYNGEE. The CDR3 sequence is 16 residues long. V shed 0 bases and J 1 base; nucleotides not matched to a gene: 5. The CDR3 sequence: CASSVGSGGPSYEQYF. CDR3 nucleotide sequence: TGTGCCAGCAGCGTAGGGAGCGGGGGGCCTTCCTACGAGCAGTACTTC.

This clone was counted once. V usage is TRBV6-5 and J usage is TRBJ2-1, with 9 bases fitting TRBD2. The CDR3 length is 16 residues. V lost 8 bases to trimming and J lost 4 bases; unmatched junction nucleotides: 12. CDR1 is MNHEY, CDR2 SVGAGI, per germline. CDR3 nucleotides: TGTGCCAGCGGTTCGTGGGGACTAGCTTTATACAATGAGCAGTTCTTC. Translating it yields CASGSWGLALYNEQFF.

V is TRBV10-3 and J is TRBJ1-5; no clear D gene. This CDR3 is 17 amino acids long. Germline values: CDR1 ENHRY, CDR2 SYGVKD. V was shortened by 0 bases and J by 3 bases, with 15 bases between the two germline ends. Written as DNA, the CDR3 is TGTGCCATCAGTGAGTCGGCGGGGTACCAATCCAATCAGCCCCAGCATTTT. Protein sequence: CAISESAGYQSNQPQHF.

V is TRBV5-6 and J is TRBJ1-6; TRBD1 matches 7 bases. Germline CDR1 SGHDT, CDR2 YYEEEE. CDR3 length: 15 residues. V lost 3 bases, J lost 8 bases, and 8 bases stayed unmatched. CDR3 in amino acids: CASSSNGRGYSPLHF. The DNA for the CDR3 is TGTGCCAGCAGCTCGAATGGCAGGGGGTATTCACCCCTCCACTTT.

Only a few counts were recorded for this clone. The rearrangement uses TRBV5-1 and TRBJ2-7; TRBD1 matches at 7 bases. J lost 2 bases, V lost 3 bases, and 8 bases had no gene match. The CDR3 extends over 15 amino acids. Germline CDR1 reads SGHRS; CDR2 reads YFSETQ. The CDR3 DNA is TGCGCCAGCAGCTCGCCCGGACAGGCCCCCTACGAGCAGTACTTC. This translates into CASSSPGQAPYEQYF. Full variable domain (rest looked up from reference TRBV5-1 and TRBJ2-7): KAGVTQTPRYLIKTRGQQVTLSCSPISGHRSVSWYQQTPGQGLQFLFEYFSETQRNKGNFPGRFSGRQFSNSRSEMNVSTLELGDSALYLCASSSPGQAPYEQYFGPGTRLTVT.

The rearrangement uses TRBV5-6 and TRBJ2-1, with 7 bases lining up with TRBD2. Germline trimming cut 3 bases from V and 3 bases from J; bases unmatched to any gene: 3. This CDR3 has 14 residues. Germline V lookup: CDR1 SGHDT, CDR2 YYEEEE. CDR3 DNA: TGTGCCAGCAGCTCCGGGGGGTACTACAATGAGCAGTTCTTC. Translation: CASSSGGYYNEQFF. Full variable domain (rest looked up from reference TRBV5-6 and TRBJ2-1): DAGVTQSPTHLIKTRGQQVTLRCSPKSGHDTVSWYQQALGQGPQFIFQYYEEEERQRGNFPDRFSGHQFPNYSSELNVNALLLGDSALYLCASSSGGYYNEQFFGPGTRLTVL.